Listed here are 28 T cell receptor beta chains from one sample, sequenced in a study of OX40 agonist ivuxolimab in advanced cancers. Here immunoSEQ multiplex PCR was the method, and the copy in TCRdb shows in-frame clones only, minus some. The sample consists of roughly 100,000 clones, 90% of them appearing once. Specimen: CD4+ or CD8+ T cells sorted from blood, collected in a trial of the OX40 agonist ivuxolimab. The receptors were gathered from an adult with an advanced solid tumor such as melanoma, head and neck, liver or kidney cancer.

The chain uses TRBV5-1 and TRBJ2-7; D gene ambiguous. The germline CDR1 and CDR2 sequences are SGHRS and YFSETQ. V was cut by 1 base and J by 0 bases, with 8 bases left in between. CDR3 length equals 14 residues. DNA of the CDR3: TGCGCCAGCAGCTTGTCCCAGACCTCCTACGAGCAGTACTTC. Translated: CASSLSQTSYEQYF.

On this clone: Its ends do not fully match the called genes, so a read error is possible. This chain links TRBV7-9 with TRBJ2-1; D is ambiguous. Germline V CDR1 and CDR2: SEHNR, FQNEAQ (reference sequence). This CDR3 has 11 amino acids. Written as DNA, the CDR3 is TGTGCCAGCAGCTTAGGGACGGTCAAGGTCTTC. Translating it yields CASSLGTVKVF.

The V gene is TRBV9, the J gene TRBJ2-1, with a possible D match to TRBD1 (6 bases). The CDR3 is made up of 14 amino acids. In germline, CDR1 is SGDLS, CDR2 YYNGEE. Trimming took 4 bases from V and 3 from J, leaving 11 bases between them. The CDR3 loop reads CASSHRDNYNEQFF. CDR3 nucleotides: TGTGCCAGCAGCCATCGGGACAACTACAATGAGCAGTTCTTC. The full variable domain, with the rest looked up from reference TRBV9 and TRBJ2-1, is DSGVTQTPKHLITATGQRVTLRCSPRSGDLSVYWYQQSLDQGLQFLIQYYNGEERAKGNILERFSAQQFPDLHSELNLSSLELGDSALYFCASSHRDNYNEQFFGPGTRLTVL.

V usage is TRBV15 and J usage is TRBJ2-1; 8 bases match TRBD2. This CDR3 has 14 amino acids. From germline, CDR1 is LNHNV and CDR2 YYDKDF (reference sequence). The ends lost 5 bases at V and 5 bases at J; junction bases unmatched: 5. The CDR3 bases are TGTGCCACCAGCGGAGCGGGGGCAAACAATGAGCAGTTCTTC. Translating it yields CATSGAGANNEQFF.

The chain has TRBV7-9 and TRBJ2-7; 11 bases line up with TRBD2. The CDR3 is 18 amino acids. Germline CDR1 and CDR2: SEHNR and FQNEAQ (reference sequence). Germline trimming cut 3 bases from V and 2 bases from J; bases unmatched to any gene: 12. CDR3 residues: CASSFQGVAGGPAYEQYF. The DNA for the CDR3 is TGTGCCAGCAGCTTCCAAGGGGTAGCGGGAGGGCCAGCCTACGAGCAGTACTTC.

The chain is built from TRBV6-1 and TRBJ1-5; a weak D match, TRBD1 (5 bases). The CDR3 loop spans 15 amino acids. Trimming cost V 4 bases and J 2 bases, with 12 bases left between them. Germline assignment: CDR1 MNHNS and CDR2 SASEGT. The CDR3 sequence: CASSVLTRGNQPQHF. The CDR3 DNA reads as TGTGCCAGCAGTGTTCTGACCAGGGGCAATCAGCCCCAGCATTTT.

V and J are TRBV4-2 and TRBJ2-2; 11 positions match TRBD1. This CDR3 comprises 16 residues. V gave up 1 base and J gave up 6 bases; unmatched junction bases: 4. Looked up from germline, CDR1 is LGHNA and CDR2 is YNFKEQ. The CDR3 region is CASSQGGQGVPGELFF. The DNA of the CDR3 is TGTGCCAGCAGCCAAGGGGGACAGGGGGTCCCCGGGGAGCTGTTTTTT.

The chain recombines TRBV5-6 with TRBJ2-5; tentatively, D is TRBD2 (5 bases). The CDR3 runs to 15 residues. Trimming removed 1 base from V and 2 bases from J, with 12 bases in between. Looked up from germline, CDR1 is SGHDT and CDR2 is YYEEEE. The CDR3 sequence is CASSLWFPGQETQYF. Written as DNA, the CDR3 is TGTGCCAGCAGCTTGTGGTTCCCGGGACAAGAGACCCAGTACTTC.

The gene calls are TRBV6-5 and TRBJ2-7; TRBD1 is a possible D gene (5 bases). Germline assignment: CDR1 MNHEY and CDR2 SVGAGI. This CDR3 is built from 14 residues. V shed 1 base and J shed 5 bases, with 12 bases lying between them. CDR3 sequence: CASSYFYRSHEQYF. CDR3 nucleotides: TGTGCCAGCAGTTACTTCTACAGGTCCCACGAGCAGTACTTC.

The J gene is TRBJ2-7, the V gene TRBV5-4; no clear D gene. V lost 0 bases, J lost 7 bases, and 11 bases lay in between. The germline V gene has CDR1 SGHNT and CDR2 YYREEE (reference sequence). CDR3 length: 13 amino acids. The CDR3 region has the DNA TGTGCCAGCAGCTTGGGCGCCTTGGGAGAGCAGTACTTC. It encodes CASSLGALGEQYF.

The chain recombines TRBV30 with TRBJ1-1; the match to TRBD1 covers 9 bases. The CDR3 sequence is 16 residues long. The germline CDR1 and CDR2 sequences are GTSNPN and SVGIG (reference sequence). V lost 2 bases, J lost 1 base, and 8 bases stayed unmatched. The CDR3 coding sequence is TGTGCCTGGAGTACCCCACTGGGACAGGGGAACACTGAAGCTTTCTTT. It is translated as CAWSTPLGQGNTEAFF.

V is TRBV9 and J is TRBJ2-1; D is unresolved. Per germline, CDR1 SGDLS and CDR2 YYNGEE. Trimming shortened V by 1 base and J by 3 bases, and 5 bases separated the two germline ends. The CDR3 covers 13 residues. This CDR3 reads CASSVRVYNEQFF. CDR3 coding DNA: TGTGCCAGCAGCGTAAGGGTCTACAATGAGCAGTTCTTC.

V and J are TRBV7-2 and TRBJ2-3, with 9 bases that match TRBD1. Losses at the gene ends were 5 bases for V and 5 bases for J; bases not matched to a gene: 5. CDR1 and CDR2 (germline): SGHTA, FQGNSA. This CDR3 has 14 residues. The CDR3 region has the DNA TGTGCCAGCAGCAGCACAGGGGGCAAAGATACGCAGTATTTT. Protein sequence: CASSSTGGKDTQYF.

The gene calls are TRBV7-2 and TRBJ1-1, with no clear D. Trimming shortened V by 1 base and J by 0 bases, and 6 bases separated the two germline ends. The CDR3 extends over 14 amino acids. Germline V CDR1 and CDR2: SGHTA, FQGNSA. The CDR3 nucleotides read TGTGCCAGCAGCTTAGGGAAAGTGAACACTGAAGCTTTCTTT. Amino acids: CASSLGKVNTEAFF. The full variable domain, with the rest looked up from reference TRBV7-2 and TRBJ1-1, is GAGVSQSPSNKVTEKGKDVELRCDPISGHTALYWYRQSLGQGLEFLIYFQGNSAPDKSGLPSDRFSAERTGGSVSTLTIQRTQQEDSAVYLCASSLGKVNTEAFFGQGTRLTVV.

V usage is TRBV2 and J usage is TRBJ2-5, with D maybe TRBD1 (6 bases). TRBJ2-7 matches the DNA end more closely, so the J call is doubtful. Germline loops: CDR1 SNHLY, CDR2 FYNNEI. The CDR3 is made up of 12 amino acids. The CDR3 DNA is TGTGCCAGCAGTCCCGGGACATTCGAGCAGTACTTC. This sequence encodes CASSPGTFEQYF.

This chain uses TRBV7-8 with TRBJ2-7; 8 bases are shared with TRBD2. The germline CDR1 and CDR2 sequences are SGHVS and FQNEAQ. The ends lost 2 bases at V and 3 bases at J; junction bases unmatched: 12. The length of the CDR3 is 17 residues. The CDR3: CASSLSSSASGLYEQYF. In DNA form, the CDR3 reads TGTGCCAGCAGCTTAAGTTCTTCGGCTAGCGGGCTCTACGAGCAGTACTTC.

The gene calls are TRBV19 and TRBJ2-2; possibly TRBD2 for D (6 bases). Germline CDR1 LNHDA, CDR2 SQIVND (reference sequence). The CDR3 spans 12 residues. Trimming removed 8 bases from V and 5 bases from J, with 9 bases in between. The CDR3 is CASGTWTGELFF. The DNA for the CDR3 is TGTGCCAGTGGGACTTGGACCGGGGAGCTGTTTTTT.

The chain carries TRBV11-1 and TRBJ2-7; D is ambiguous. CDR3 length equals 13 residues. Germline-derived CDR1 and CDR2 are SGHAT and FQDESV (reference sequence). V shed 5 bases and J shed 1 base, with 9 bases lying between them. The CDR3 region is CASSRDTSYEQYF. The CDR3 region has the DNA TGTGCCAGCAGCCGAGACACGTCCTACGAGCAGTACTTC.

The rearrangement joins TRBV29-1 to TRBJ2-5; tentatively, D is TRBD1 (6 bases). Trimming shortened V by 6 bases and J by 5 bases, and 13 bases separated the two germline ends. The CDR3 covers 12 residues. Germline V gene lookup returns CDR1 SQVTM and CDR2 ANQGSEA. The CDR3: CSVSQGGETQYF. The DNA for the CDR3 is TGCAGCGTCTCACAGGGCGGGGAGACCCAGTACTTC.

The V and J genes are TRBV6-6 and TRBJ1-2, with D unclear. In germline, CDR1 is MNHNY, CDR2 SVGAGI (reference sequence). CDR3 length: 13 residues. Between the trimmed V and J ends, which lost 8 bases and 2 bases, there was a span of 12 bases. The CDR3 reads CASRLGPNYGYTF. The CDR3 nucleotides read TGTGCCAGCCGTTTGGGCCCGAACTATGGCTACACCTTC.

Concerning this clone: This CDR3 fails to terminate in the conserved phenylalanine or tryptophan, so it likely reflects a read error. The DNA is left out, because the CDR3 cannot be placed on it with certainty; the CDR3 is given as TCRdb lists it. The chain couples TRBV25-1 to TRBJ2-6; whether TRBD1, the table's D call, matches the DNA was not checked. The CDR3 is 12 amino acids long, termini counted. CDR1 is MGHDK and CDR2 is SYGVNS in the germline V gene. The CDR3 loop reads CASSRTGTGRGL.

This sequence joins TRBV19 and TRBJ2-5, with D possibly being TRBD2 (6 bases). Germline V gene lookup returns CDR1 LNHDA and CDR2 SQIVND (reference sequence). Trimming removed 5 bases from V and 4 bases from J, with 23 bases in between. CDR3 length equals 17 residues. CDR3: CASSSKTLFGGLETQYF. The CDR3 nucleotides are TGTGCCAGTAGTTCGAAAACCCTCTTCGGGGGATTAGAGACCCAGTACTTC. The complete variable domain, with remaining parts taken from reference TRBV19 and TRBJ2-5, reads DGGITQSPKYLFRKEGQNVTLSCEQNLNHDAMYWYRQDPGQGLRLIYYSQIVNDFQKGDIAEGYSVSREKKESFPLTVTSAQKNPTAFYLCASSSKTLFGGLETQYFGPGTRLLVL.

The rearrangement joins TRBV6-6 to TRBJ1-4, with no clear D. The germline CDR1 and CDR2 sequences are MNHNY and SVGAGI (reference sequence). Trimming shortened V by 4 bases and J by 0 bases, and 9 bases separated the two germline ends. The CDR3 is 15 residues long. The CDR3 DNA sequence: TGTGCCAGCAGTTCCGCAGGACCAACTAATGAAAAACTGTTTTTT. Its protein product is CASSSAGPTNEKLFF.

The chain is built from TRBV5-6 and TRBJ2-2; D is ambiguous. The germline V and J ends were trimmed by 4 bases and 1 base, with 8 bases remaining between them. Germline CDR1 reads SGHDT; CDR2 reads YYEEEE. This CDR3 is built from 14 residues. CDR3 in DNA: TGTGCCAGCAGCCCCCCAGGGAACACCGGGGAGCTGTTTTTT. Translated: CASSPPGNTGELFF.

The V and J genes are TRBV5-1 and TRBJ1-4, with D possibly TRBD1 on 5 matching bases. Germline lookup yields CDR1 SGHRS and CDR2 YFSETQ. The CDR3 consists of 14 residues. Trimming shortened V by 0 bases and J by 8 bases, and 11 bases separated the two germline ends. CDR3 sequence (DNA): TGCGCCAGCAGCTTGGCAGGGCGTCGGGAAAAACTGTTTTTT. Amino acids: CASSLAGRREKLFF.

About this clone itself: Other DNA sequences of this sample code for an identical CDR3. J is TRBJ2-1 and V is TRBV5-1, with D maybe TRBD1 (8 bases). Germline CDR1 and CDR2: SGHRS and YFSETQ. This CDR3 has 14 residues. V lost 2 bases and J 8 bases, leaving 14 bases between the germline ends. Here the CDR3 DNA reads TGCGCCAGCAGCTTAAGACAGGGGAGGGATGAGCAGTTCTTC. Its translation: CASSLRQGRDEQFF. Supplemented by reference TRBV5-1 and TRBJ2-1, the full variable domain reads KAGVTQTPRYLIKTRGQQVTLSCSPISGHRSVSWYQQTPGQGLQFLFEYFSETQRNKGNFPGRFSGRQFSNSRSEMNVSTLELGDSALYLCASSLRQGRDEQFFGPGTRLTVL.

The rearrangement joins TRBV19 to TRBJ1-4; unclear D gene. The CDR3 loop spans 15 amino acids. V dropped 4 bases and J dropped 3 bases, with 12 bases sitting between them. Germline V gene sequence: CDR1 LNHDA, CDR2 SQIVND (reference sequence). The DNA for the CDR3 is TGTGCCAGTAGTAGCCCGGGTTCGGCTAATGAAAAACTGTTTTTT. This gives the protein CASSSPGSANEKLFF.

Concerning this clone itself: The same CDR3 is also encoded by other DNA sequences in this sample. The chain links TRBV5-1 to TRBJ1-5; D gene uncertain. The CDR3 contains 14 residues. The ends were cut back, 0 bases at V and 2 bases at J, with 6 bases in the middle. CDR1 is SGHRS and CDR2 is YFSETQ in the germline V gene. The chain's CDR3 is CASSLGGGNQPQHF. For the CDR3, the DNA is TGCGCCAGCAGCTTGGGTGGGGGCAATCAGCCCCAGCATTTT.